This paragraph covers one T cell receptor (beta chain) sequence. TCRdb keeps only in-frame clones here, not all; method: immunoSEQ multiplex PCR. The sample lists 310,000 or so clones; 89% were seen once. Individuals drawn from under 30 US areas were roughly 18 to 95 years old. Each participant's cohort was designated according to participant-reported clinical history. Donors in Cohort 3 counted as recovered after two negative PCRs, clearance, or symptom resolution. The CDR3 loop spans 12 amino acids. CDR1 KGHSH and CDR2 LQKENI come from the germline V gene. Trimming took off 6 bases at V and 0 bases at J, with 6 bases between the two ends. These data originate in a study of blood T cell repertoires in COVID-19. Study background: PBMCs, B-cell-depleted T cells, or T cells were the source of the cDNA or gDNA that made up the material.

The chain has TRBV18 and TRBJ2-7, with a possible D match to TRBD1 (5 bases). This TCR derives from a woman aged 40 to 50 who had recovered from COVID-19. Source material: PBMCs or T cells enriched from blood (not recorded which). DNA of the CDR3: TGTGCCAGCTCCGACAGCTCCTACGAGCAGTACTTC. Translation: CASSDSSYEQYF. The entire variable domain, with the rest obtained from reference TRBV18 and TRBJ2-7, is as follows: NAGVMQNPRHLVRRRGQEARLRCSPMKGHSHVYWYRQLPEEGLKFMVYLQKENIIDESGMPKERFSAEFPKEGPSILRIQQVVRGDSAAYFCASSDSSYEQYFGPGTRLTVT.